This TCR beta chain stems from a study of long-term antiretroviral therapy in people with HIV. Study-wide findings and caveats: Researchers lacked any data on ART adherence, viral resistance or therapy changes. Clones expanded before ART dominated the repertoire at all time points.

For this clone: Its target is not known.

Samples were assayed with immunoSEQ v3.0 at survey level. Per sample, sequencing targeted roughly 40,000-55,000 T-cell genomes. TCRdb's copy holds only in-frame clones and misses some; the assay was immunoSEQ multiplex PCR. The table lists around 9,600 clones, 65% to 85% of them singletons. The CDR3 covers 15 residues. Germline-derived CDR1 and CDR2 are KGHSH and LQKENI. Germline trimming cut 3 bases from V and 6 bases from J; bases unmatched to any gene: 7. Every donor had one or more pre-ART and two or more post-ART PBMC samples. The sample here was unsorted PBMCs, taken 0.4 years before starting antiretroviral therapy. The source of this sequence is a man aged 25 to 40 with HIV. This rearrangement joins TRBV18 to TRBJ2-7; the match to TRBD2 covers 11 bases. The CDR3 nucleotides are TGTGCCAGCTCACCCCCCTCCCTAGCGGGGGGCGAGCAGTACTTC. This encodes CASSPPSLAGGEQYF.